The following is a T cell receptor beta chain sequence with its context. The antigen is not known. This sample is part of a study of T-cell reconstitution after alpha-beta-depleted transplantation in children. Overall study findings and caveats: Some patients' high day-60 TCRbeta diversity was traced to surviving recipient T cells and thymic progenitors. T-cell counts and diversity at one year post-transplant came mainly from newly produced T cells. About two months after transplant, alpha-beta T cells reportedly came from several hundred expanded graft clones.

Using unique molecular identifiers, the investigators prepared the TCRbeta library. In TCRdb, the PCR reads were re-called with MiXCR into one record per CDR3 protein. The top ten clones hold around 14% of a sample with hundreds of thousands of distinct CDR3 sequences, roughly 23% of them seen once. Germline V gives CDR1 MGHDK, CDR2 SYGVNS. Germline trimming cut 2 bases from V and 7 bases from J; bases unmatched to any gene: 3. The CDR3 is 13 residues long. The chain employs TRBV25-1 and TRBJ1-1, with 8 nucleotides matching TRBD1. The sequence was collected from a boy in the first two years of life who had a stem cell transplant for acute myeloid leukemia, so the T cells may come from the graft donor. The sample was PBMCs, mostly from graft donor cells, taken 360 days after TCRalphabeta/CD19-depleted stem cell transplant. CDR3 in DNA: TGTGCCAGCAGTGAAGACAGGGGCTATGAAGCTTTCTTT. Translation: CASSEDRGYEAFF.